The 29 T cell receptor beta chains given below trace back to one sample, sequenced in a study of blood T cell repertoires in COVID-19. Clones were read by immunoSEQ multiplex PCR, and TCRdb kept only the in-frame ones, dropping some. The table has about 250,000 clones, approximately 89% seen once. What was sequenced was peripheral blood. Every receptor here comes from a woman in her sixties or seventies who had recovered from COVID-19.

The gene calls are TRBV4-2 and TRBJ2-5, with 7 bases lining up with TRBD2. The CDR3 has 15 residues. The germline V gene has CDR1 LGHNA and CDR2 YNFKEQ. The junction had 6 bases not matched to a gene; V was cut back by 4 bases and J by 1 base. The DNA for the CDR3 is TGTGCCAGCAGCCCCGCCCGGACTAGCCAAGAGACCCAGTACTTC. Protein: CASSPARTSQETQYF.

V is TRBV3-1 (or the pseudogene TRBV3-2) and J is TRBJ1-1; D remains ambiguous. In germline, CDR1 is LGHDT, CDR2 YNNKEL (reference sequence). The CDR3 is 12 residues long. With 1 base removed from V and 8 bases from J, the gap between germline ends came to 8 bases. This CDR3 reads CASSQGPREAFF. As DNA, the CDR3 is TGTGCCAGCAGCCAAGGCCCTAGAGAAGCTTTCTTT.

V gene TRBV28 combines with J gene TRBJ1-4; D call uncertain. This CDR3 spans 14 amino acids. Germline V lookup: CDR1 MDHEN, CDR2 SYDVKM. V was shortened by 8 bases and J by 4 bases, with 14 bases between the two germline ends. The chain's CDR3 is CASRWWSHNEKLFF. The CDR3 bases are TGTGCCAGCCGGTGGTGGAGCCATAATGAAAAACTGTTTTTT.

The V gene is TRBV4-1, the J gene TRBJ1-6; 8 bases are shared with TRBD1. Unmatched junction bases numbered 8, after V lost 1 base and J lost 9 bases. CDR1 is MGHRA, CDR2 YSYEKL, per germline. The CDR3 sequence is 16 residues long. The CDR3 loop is CASSQGVTGVSSPLHF. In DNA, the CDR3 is TGCGCCAGCAGCCAAGGTGTGACAGGGGTATCTTCACCCCTCCACTTT.

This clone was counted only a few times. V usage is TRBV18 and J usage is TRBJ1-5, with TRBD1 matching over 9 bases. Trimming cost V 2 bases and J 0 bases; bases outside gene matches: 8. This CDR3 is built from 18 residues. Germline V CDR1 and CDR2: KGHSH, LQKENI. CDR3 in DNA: TGTGCCAGCTCACCAGAGGGACAGGGTGGATTTAGCAATCAGCCCCAGCATTTT. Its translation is CASSPEGQGGFSNQPQHF.

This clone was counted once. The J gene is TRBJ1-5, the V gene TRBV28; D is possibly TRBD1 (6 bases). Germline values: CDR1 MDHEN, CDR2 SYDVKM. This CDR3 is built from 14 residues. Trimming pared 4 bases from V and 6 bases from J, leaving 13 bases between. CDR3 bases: TGTGCCAGCAGTTCCGGGGGGCCGGGTCAGCCCCAGCATTTT. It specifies CASSSGGPGQPQHF. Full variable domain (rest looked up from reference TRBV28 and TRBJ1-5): DVKVTQSSRYLVKRTGEKVFLECVQDMDHENMFWYRQDPGLGLRLIYFSYDVKMKEKGDIPEGYSVSREKKERFSLILESASTNQTSMYLCASSSGGPGQPQHFGDGTRLSIL.

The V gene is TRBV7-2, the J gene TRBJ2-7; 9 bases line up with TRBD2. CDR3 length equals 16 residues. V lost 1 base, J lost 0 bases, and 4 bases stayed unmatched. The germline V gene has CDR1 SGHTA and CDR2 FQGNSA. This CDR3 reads CASSLVGGGASYEQYF. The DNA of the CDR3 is TGTGCCAGCAGCTTAGTCGGCGGGGGGGCCTCCTACGAGCAGTACTTC.

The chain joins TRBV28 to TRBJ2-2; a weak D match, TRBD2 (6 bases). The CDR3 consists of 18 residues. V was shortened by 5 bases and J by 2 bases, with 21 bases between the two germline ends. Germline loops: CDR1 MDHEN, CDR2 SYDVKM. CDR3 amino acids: CASSVLPAASVNTGELFF. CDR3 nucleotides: TGTGCCAGCAGTGTCCTCCCCGCGGCTAGCGTCAACACCGGGGAGCTGTTTTTT.

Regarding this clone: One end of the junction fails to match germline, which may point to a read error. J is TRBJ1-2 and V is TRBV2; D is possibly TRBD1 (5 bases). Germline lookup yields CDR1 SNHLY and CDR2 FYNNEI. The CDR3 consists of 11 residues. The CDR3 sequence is CFAGGNYGYTF. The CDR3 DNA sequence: TGCTTCGCGGGGGGAAACTATGGCTACACCTTC.

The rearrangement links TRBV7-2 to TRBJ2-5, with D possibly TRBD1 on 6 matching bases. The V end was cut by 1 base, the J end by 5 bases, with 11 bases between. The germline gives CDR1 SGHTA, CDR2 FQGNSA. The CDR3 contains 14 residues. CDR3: CASSLVQGPETQYF. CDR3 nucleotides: TGTGCCAGCAGCTTAGTGCAGGGGCCGGAGACCCAGTACTTC. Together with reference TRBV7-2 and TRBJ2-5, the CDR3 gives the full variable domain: GAGVSQSPSNKVTEKGKDVELRCDPISGHTALYWYRQSLGQGLEFLIYFQGNSAPDKSGLPSDRFSAERTGGSVSTLTIQRTQQEDSAVYLCASSLVQGPETQYFGPGTRLLVL.

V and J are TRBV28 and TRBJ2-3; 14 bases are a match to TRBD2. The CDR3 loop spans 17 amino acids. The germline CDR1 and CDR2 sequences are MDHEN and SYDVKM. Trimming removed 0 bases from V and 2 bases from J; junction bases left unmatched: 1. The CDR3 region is CASSLWTSGGATDTQYF. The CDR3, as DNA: TGTGCCAGCAGTTTATGGACTAGCGGGGGGGCCACAGATACGCAGTATTTT.

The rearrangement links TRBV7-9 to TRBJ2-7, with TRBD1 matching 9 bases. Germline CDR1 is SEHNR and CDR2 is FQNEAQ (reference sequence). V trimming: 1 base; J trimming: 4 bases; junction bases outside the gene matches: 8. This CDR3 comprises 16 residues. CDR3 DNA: TGTGCCAGCAGCTTAGGACAGGGGGTTTTTCCGTACGAGCAGTACTTC. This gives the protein CASSLGQGVFPYEQYF.

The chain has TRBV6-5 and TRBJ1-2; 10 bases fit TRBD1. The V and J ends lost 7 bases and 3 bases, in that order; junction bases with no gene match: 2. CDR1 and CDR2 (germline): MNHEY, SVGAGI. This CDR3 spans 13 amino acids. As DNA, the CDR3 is TGTGCCAGCATGGGACAGGGGTACTATGGCTACACCTTC. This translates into CASMGQGYYGYTF.

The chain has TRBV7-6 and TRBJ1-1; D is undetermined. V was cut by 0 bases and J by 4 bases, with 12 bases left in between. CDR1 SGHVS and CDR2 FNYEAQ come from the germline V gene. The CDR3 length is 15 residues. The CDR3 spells CASSLAFGSGTEAFF. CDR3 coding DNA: TGTGCCAGCAGCTTAGCTTTTGGCTCGGGCACTGAAGCTTTCTTT.

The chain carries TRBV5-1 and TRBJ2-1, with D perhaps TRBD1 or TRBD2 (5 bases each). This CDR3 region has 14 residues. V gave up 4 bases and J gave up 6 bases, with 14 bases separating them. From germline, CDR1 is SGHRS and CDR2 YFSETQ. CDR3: CASSLGPGVNEQFF. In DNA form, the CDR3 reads TGCGCCAGCAGCCTGGGACCCGGGGTCAATGAGCAGTTCTTC.

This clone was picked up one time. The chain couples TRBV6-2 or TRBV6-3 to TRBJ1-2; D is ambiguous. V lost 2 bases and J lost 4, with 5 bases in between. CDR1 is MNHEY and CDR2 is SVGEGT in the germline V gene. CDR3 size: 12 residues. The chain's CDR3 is CASSYISYGYTF. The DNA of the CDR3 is TGTGCCAGCAGTTACATCAGCTATGGCTACACCTTC.

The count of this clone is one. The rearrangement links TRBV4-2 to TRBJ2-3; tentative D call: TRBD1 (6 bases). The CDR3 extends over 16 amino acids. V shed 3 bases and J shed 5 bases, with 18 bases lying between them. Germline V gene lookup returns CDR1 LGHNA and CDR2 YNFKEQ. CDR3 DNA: TGTGCCAGCAGCCATGGGGAAACAGGGTTCGGAGATACGCAGTATTTT. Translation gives CASSHGETGFGDTQYF.

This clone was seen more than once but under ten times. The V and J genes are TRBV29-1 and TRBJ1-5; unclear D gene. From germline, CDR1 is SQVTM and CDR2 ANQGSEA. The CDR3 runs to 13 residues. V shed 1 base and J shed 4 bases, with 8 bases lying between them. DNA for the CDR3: TGCAGCGTTGAAGTGAACGGGAATCAGCCCCAGCATTTT. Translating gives CSVEVNGNQPQHF.

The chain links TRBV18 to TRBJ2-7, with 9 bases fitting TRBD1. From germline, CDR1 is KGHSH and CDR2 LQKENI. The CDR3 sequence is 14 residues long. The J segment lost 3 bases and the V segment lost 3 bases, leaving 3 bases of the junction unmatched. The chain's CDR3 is CASSPTTGGYEQYF. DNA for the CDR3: TGTGCCAGCTCACCCACGACAGGGGGCTACGAGCAGTACTTC.

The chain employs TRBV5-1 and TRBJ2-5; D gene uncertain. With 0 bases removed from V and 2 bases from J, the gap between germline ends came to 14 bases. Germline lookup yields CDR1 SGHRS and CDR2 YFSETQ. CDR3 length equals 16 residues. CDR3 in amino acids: CASSLGQTLRQETQYF. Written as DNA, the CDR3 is TGCGCCAGCAGCTTGGGCCAGACACTTCGGCAAGAGACCCAGTACTTC.

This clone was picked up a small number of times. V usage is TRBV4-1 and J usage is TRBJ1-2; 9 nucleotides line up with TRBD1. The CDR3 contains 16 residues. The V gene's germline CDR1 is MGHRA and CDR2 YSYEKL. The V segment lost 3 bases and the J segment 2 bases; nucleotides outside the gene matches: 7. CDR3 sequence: CASSHQRTGENYGYTF. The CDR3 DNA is TGCGCCAGCAGCCACCAAAGGACAGGGGAGAACTATGGCTACACCTTC.

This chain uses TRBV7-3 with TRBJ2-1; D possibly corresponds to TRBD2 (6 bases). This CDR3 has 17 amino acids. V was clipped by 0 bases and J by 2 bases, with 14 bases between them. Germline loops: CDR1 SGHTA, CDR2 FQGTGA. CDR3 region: CASSLTVSGGPYNEQFF. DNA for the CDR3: TGTGCCAGCAGCTTAACGGTTTCCGGGGGACCCTACAATGAGCAGTTCTTC.

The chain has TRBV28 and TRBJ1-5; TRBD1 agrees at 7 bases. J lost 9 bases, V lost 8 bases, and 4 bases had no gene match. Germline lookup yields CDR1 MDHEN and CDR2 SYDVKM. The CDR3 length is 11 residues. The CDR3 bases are TGTGCCAGCGGGACAGTGTTGCCCCAGCATTTT. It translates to CASGTVLPQHF.

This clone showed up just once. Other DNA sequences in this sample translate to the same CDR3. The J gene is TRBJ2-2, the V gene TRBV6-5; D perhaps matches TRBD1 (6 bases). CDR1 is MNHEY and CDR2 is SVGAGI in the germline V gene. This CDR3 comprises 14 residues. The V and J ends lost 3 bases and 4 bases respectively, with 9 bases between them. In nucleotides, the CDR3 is TGTGCCAGCAGTTATGGGGGCGGCACCGGGGAGCTGTTTTTT. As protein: CASSYGGGTGELFF.

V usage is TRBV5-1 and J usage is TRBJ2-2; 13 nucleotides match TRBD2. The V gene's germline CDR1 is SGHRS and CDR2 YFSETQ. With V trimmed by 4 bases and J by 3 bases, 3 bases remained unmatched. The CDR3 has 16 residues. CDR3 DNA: TGCGCCAGCAGCCGGACTAGCGGGGGATACACCGGGGAGCTGTTTTTT. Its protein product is CASSRTSGGYTGELFF.

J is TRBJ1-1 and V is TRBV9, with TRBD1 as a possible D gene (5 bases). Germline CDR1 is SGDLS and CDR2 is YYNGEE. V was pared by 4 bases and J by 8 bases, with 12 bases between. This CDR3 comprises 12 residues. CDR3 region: CASSPGRGEAFF. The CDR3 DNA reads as TGTGCCAGCAGCCCAGGGAGGGGAGAAGCTTTCTTT.

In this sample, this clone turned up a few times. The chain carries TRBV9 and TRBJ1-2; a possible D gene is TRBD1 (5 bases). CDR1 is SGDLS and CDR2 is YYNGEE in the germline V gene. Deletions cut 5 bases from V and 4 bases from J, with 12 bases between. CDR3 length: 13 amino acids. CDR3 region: CASRDSRGYGYTF. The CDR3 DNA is TGTGCCAGCAGAGACAGCCGCGGCTATGGCTACACCTTC.

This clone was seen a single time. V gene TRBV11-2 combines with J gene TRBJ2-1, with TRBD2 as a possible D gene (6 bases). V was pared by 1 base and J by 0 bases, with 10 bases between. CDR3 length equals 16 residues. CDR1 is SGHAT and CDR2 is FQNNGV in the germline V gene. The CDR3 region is CASSLARGSSYNEQFF. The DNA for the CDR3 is TGTGCCAGCAGCTTAGCCCGGGGGAGCTCCTACAATGAGCAGTTCTTC.

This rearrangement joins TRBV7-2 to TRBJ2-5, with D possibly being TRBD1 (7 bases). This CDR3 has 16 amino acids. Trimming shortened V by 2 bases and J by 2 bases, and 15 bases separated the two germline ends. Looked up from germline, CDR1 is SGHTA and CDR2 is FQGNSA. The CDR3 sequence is CASSLRGTAQQETQYF. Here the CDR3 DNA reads TGTGCCAGCAGCTTACGGGGGACAGCCCAACAAGAGACCCAGTACTTC.